The clone carrying this T cell receptor (beta chain) was observed many times. The data are from a study of identical twins' blood T cells. Overall study context: About 50 million reads came from about 12 libraries, six alpha, six beta.

TCRdb itself ran the 5' RACE reads through MiXCR, one entry per CDR3 protein. In the table there are hundreds of thousands of distinct CDR3 sequences, 28% of which are singletons. Donors were six healthy women in three monozygous twin pairs. Sequences were obtained from PBMCs. The TCR sequence derives from a woman aged 18-49 years in good health.

CDR3 loop: CASTQRSSGSDEQFF. The CDR3 bases are TGTGCCAGCACCCAGAGGTCCAGCGGGAGTGATGAGCAGTTCTTC. The chain couples TRBV7-9 to TRBJ2-1; 8 nucleotides line up with TRBD2. Germline V gives CDR1 SEHNR, CDR2 FQNEAQ (reference sequence). The CDR3 has 15 amino acids. J gave up 8 bases and V 7 bases, and 13 bases lay outside the gene matches. Filled out from reference TRBV7-9 and TRBJ2-1, the complete variable domain reads DTGVSQNPRHKITKRGQNVTFRCDPISEHNRLYWYRQTLGQGPEFLTYFQNEAQLEKSRLLSDRFSAERPKGSFSTLEIQRTEQGDSAMYLCASTQRSSGSDEQFFGPGTRLTVL.